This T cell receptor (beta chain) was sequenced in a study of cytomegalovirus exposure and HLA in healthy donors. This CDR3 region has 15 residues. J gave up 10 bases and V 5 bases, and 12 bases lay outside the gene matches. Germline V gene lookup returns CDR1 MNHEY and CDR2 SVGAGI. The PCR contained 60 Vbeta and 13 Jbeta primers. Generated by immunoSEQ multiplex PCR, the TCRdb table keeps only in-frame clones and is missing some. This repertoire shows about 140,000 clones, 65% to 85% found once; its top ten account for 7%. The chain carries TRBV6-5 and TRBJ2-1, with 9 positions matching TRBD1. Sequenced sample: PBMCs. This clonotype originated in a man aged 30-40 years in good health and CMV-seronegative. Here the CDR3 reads CASSKTGTGTGEQFF. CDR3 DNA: TGTGCCAGCAGTAAAACCGGGACAGGGACGGGGGAGCAGTTCTTC.